Listed below are T cell receptor beta chains from one sample, sequenced in a study of T cell responses to AZD1222 COVID-19 vaccine. The protocol was immunoSEQ multiplex PCR, while the TCRdb copy is restricted to in-frame clones and leaves out a portion. The sample holds roughly 120,000 clones, around nine tenths seen once. Sequences were derived from peripheral blood, sampled 28 days after the second AZD1222 dose. These receptors were collected from an adult who received the AZD1222 COVID-19 vaccine. The CDR3 runs from the conserved cysteine through the conserved F or W. Each record gives: D gene, V gene, J gene, clone size, CDR3 DNA, CDR3 protein. A D gene is named only where the DNA matches it firmly. Only some rows state a clone size, as once, few, many or a class for expanded clones.

-,TRBV7-9,TRBJ2-2,-,TGTGCCAGCAGCTTAGTAAAAGTGGCCGGGGAGCTGTTTTTT,CASSLVKVAGELFF
TRBD1,TRBV6-2/TRBV6-3,TRBJ1-5,-,TGTGCCAGCAGTTGGGGACAGGGAGCGGGGCAGCCCCAGCATTTT,CASSWGQGAGQPQHF
TRBD1,TRBV14,TRBJ1-1,-,TGTGCCAGCAGCCGTAGAACCGGGACAGGGTATGAAACTTTCTTT,CASSRRTGTGYETFF
TRBD2,TRBV19,TRBJ2-3,-,TGTGCCAGCGGGGGGGATAGGGCAACAGATACGCAGTATTTT,CASGGDRATDTQYF
TRBD2,TRBV13,TRBJ2-1,-,TGTGCCAGCAGCCCGTTTGCTAGCGGGAGAGTGAGGGAGCAGTTCTTC,CASSPFASGRVREQFF
-,TRBV3-1/TRBV3-2,TRBJ2-7,-,TGTGCCAGCAGCCAGGTTGAGTGGGGGAGCGACTCCTACGAGCAGTACTTC,CASSQVEWGSDSYEQYF
-,TRBV4-1,TRBJ1-1,-,TGCGCCAGCAGCCACCCCGGACAGATATCTGAAGCTTTCTTT,CASSHPGQISEAFF
-,TRBV18,TRBJ1-1,-,TGTGCCAGCTCACCCTCTCAGGGACTTGACACTGAAGCTTTCTTT,CASSPSQGLDTEAFF
TRBD2,TRBV2,TRBJ2-7,-,TGTGCCAGCAGTGACGCGGGGGGTGGGGAGAAGGACGAGCAGTACTTC,CASSDAGGGEKDEQYF
-,TRBV5-1,TRBJ1-5,-,TGCGCCAGCAGCTTGGCGCCTCCTGGGCAGGGAGAACAGCCCCAGCATTTT,CASSLAPPGQGEQPQHF
-,TRBV7-9,TRBJ1-2,-,TGTGCCAGCAGCTTTCGAGCTAACTATGGCTACACCTTC,CASSFRANYGYTF
-,TRBV5-1,TRBJ1-2,-,TGCGCCAGCAGCTTGGCCGAAGGCAGCAGCTATGGCTACACCTTC,CASSLAEGSSYGYTF
TRBD1,TRBV27,TRBJ1-2,-,TGTGCCAGCAGTTTACGCACAGGGGCCCCCCTAGGCTACACCTTC,CASSLRTGAPLGYTF
-,TRBV27,TRBJ2-7,-,TGTGCCAGCAGTTTATCGAGAGCGCACGGTCCCTACGAGCAGTACTTC,CASSLSRAHGPYEQYF
-,TRBV2,TRBJ1-2,-,TGTGCCAGCATATGGGGTGAAAGTTATGGCTACACCTTC,CASIWGESYGYTF
-,TRBV2,TRBJ1-6,-,TGTGCCAGCAGTGGAGCCTTGGGGGCGAATTCACCCCTCCACTTT,CASSGALGANSPLHF
TRBD1,TRBV11-3,TRBJ1-1,-,TGTGCCAGCAGCGGAGGGACAGGGAGGAACACTGAAGCTTTCTTT,CASSGGTGRNTEAFF
-,TRBV29-1,TRBJ1-4,-,TGCAGCGTTGGGGCATCGGGCAGGGCGTCTAATGAAAAACTGTTTTTT,CSVGASGRASNEKLFF
-,TRBV3-1/TRBV3-2,TRBJ2-1,-,TGTGCCAGCAGACACAGTTCGGGGGTTGACGACAATGAGCAGTTCTTC,CASRHSSGVDDNEQFF
-,TRBV11-3,TRBJ1-1,-,TGTGCCAGCAGTCATACCTCGCGCACGAACACTGAAGCTTTCTTT,CASSHTSRTNTEAFF
-,TRBV6-4,TRBJ1-5,once,TGTGCCAGACTCCAGGGTGGTTTAAATCAGCCCCAGCATTTT,CARLQGGLNQPQHF
-,TRBV7-9,TRBJ1-2,-,TGTGCCAGCAGCTTCAGACAAAGTGACTACACCTTC,CASSFRQSDYTF
TRBD1,TRBV6-5,TRBJ1-1,few,TGTGCCAGCAGCCAGCCGGGACAGGGGCCGTTTGAAGCTTTCTTT,CASSQPGQGPFEAFF
TRBD1,TRBV7-9,TRBJ1-2,-,TGTGCCAGCAGCTTGACAGGGGGCTATGGCTACACCTTC,CASSLTGGYGYTF
-,TRBV7-9,TRBJ2-2,-,TGTGCCAGCCAGAGGAGAGACCCCACCGGGGAGCTGTTTTTT,CASQRRDPTGELFF
TRBD2,TRBV5-1,TRBJ2-3,-,TGCGCCAGCAGCTTAGCGGGACTTAGCACAGATACGCAGTATTTT,CASSLAGLSTDTQYF
-,TRBV11-2,TRBJ1-4,-,TGTGCCAGCAGCTTACGCCCACTAAACACGGGGGAACTGTTTTTT,CASSLRPLNTGELFF
-,TRBV6-1,TRBJ1-2,-,TGTGCCAGCAGTGAAGGGAGTGGGAACCGGCATGGCTACACCTTC,CASSEGSGNRHGYTF
TRBD1,TRBV5-1,TRBJ1-2,few,TGCGCCAGCAGCGGTGGGACAGGGCGTTTTATTACCTTC,CASSGGTGRFITF
-,TRBV6-1,TRBJ1-2,once,TGTGCCAGCAGTGGGGGAGGCTACACCTTC,CASSGGGYTF
TRBD1,TRBV12-3/TRBV12-4,TRBJ1-2,-,TGTGCCAGCAGCCCCGGGACAGCCTATGGCTACACCTTC,CASSPGTAYGYTF
-,TRBV7-9,TRBJ2-7,-,TGTGCCAGCAGCTTGGGTTCAGGGACCCCCTACGAGCAGTACTTC,CASSLGSGTPYEQYF
-,TRBV28,TRBJ2-1,once,TGTGCCAGCAGTGACCGTGCGAGGGGATACAATGAGCAGTTCTTC,CASSDRARGYNEQFF
-,TRBV5-1,TRBJ2-3,-,TGCGCCAGCCTTTCGGATTGGAACACAGATACGCAGTATTTT,CASLSDWNTDTQYF
TRBD2,TRBV29-1,TRBJ2-1,-,TGCAACCTCGAACCCGGGGGGTTTTACAATGAGCAGTTCTTC,CNLEPGGFYNEQFF
TRBD1,TRBV6-5,TRBJ1-1,-,TGTGCCAGCAGTTGGGAGACAGGGGGCTCTGAAGCTTTCTTT,CASSWETGGSEAFF
TRBD1,TRBV28,TRBJ1-4,-,TGTGCCAGCAAACTTCCAAGACAGGGAGGAGAAAAACTGTTTTTT,CASKLPRQGGEKLFF